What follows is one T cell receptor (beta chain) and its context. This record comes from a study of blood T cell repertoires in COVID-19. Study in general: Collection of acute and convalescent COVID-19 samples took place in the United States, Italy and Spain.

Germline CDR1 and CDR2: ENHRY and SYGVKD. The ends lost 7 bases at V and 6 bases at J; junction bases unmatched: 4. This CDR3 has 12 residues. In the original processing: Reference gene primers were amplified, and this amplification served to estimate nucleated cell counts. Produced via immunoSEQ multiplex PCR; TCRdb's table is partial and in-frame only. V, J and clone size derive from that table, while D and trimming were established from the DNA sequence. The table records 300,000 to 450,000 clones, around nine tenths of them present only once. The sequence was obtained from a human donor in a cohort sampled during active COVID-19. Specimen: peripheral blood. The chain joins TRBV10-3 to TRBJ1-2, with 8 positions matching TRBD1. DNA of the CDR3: TGTGCCATCACCGGACAGGGCCATGGCTACACCTTC. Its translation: CAITGQGHGYTF.